This TCR beta chain was recovered during a study of cytomegalovirus exposure and HLA in healthy donors. Regarding the study as a whole: Usually a TCR sequence was rare, but some public TCRs were found in many donors. The tendency of first-cohort TCR clusters to co-occur in the 110 or so validation repertoires emerged from a later analysis.

With regard to this clone: Its antigen is still unknown.

The CDR3 spans 15 residues. Germline V CDR1 and CDR2: SGHDT, YYEEEE. With 1 base clipped from V and 0 bases from J, the junction kept 4 bases outside the gene matches. Using immunoSEQ multiplex PCR, the repertoire was profiled, and TCRdb retains in-frame clones only, with some absent. Of some 140,000 clones in the sample, 85% to 90% are singletons; the top ten hold less than 3.5%. The chain uses TRBV5-6 and TRBJ2-7, with 7 bases lining up with TRBD1. The source material was PBMCs. The clonotype originates from a man aged 18-30 years in good health and CMV-seronegative. CDR3 sequence reads: CASSLRGTASYEQYF. For the CDR3, the DNA is TGTGCCAGCAGCTTGCGTGGGACAGCCTCCTACGAGCAGTACTTC.